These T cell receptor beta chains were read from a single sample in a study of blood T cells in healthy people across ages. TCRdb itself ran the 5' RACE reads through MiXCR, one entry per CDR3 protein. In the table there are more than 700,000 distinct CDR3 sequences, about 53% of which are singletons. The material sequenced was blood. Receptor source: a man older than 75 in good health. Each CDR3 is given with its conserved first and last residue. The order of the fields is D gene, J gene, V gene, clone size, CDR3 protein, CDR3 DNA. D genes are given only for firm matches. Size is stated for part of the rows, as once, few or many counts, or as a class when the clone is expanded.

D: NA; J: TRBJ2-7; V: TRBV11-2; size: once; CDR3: CASPEDEQYF; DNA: TGTGCCAGCCCTGAAGACGAGCAGTACTTC
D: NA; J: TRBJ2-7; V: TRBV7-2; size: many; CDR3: CASSLGTLSSYEQYF; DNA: TGTGCCAGCAGCTTAGGGACTCTCAGCTCCTACGAGCAGTACTTC
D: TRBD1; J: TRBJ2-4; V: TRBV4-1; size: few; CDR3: CASSQDETGGVKNIQYF; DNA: TGCGCCAGCAGCCAAGATGAGACAGGGGGTGTCAAAAACATTCAGTACTTC
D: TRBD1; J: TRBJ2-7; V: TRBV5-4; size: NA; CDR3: CASSLIFRGDRAHEQYF; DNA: TGTGCCAGCAGCTTGATTTTCCGAGGCGACAGGGCCCACGAGCAGTACTTC
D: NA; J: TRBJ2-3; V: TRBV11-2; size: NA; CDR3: CASTSPGEYAYF; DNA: TGTGCCAGCACCTCCCCAGGGGAATACGCGTATTTT
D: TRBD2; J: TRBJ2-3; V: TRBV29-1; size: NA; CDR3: CSAPSGSPDTQYF; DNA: TGCAGCGCTCCTAGCGGGAGTCCAGATACGCAGTATTTT
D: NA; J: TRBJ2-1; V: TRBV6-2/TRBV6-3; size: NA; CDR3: CASRRPREANTEQFF; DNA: TGTGCCAGCAGACGCCCAAGGGAGGCGAACACTGAGCAGTTCTTC
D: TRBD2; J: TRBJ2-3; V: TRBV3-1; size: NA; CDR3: CASSQDWAGREHRYAYF; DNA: TGTGCCAGCAGCCAAGATTGGGCAGGGCGGGAGCACAGATACGCGTATTTT
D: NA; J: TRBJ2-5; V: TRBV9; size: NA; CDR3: CASSGVGLETQYF; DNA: TGTGCCAGCAGCGGTGTGGGATTGGAGACCCAGTACTTC
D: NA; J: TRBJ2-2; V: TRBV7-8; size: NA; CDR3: CASSTPGTGELFF; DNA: TGTGCCAGCAGCACTCCGGGGACCGGGGAGCTGTTTTTT
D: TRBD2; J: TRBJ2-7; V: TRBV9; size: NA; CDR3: CASSRGGEGYEQYF; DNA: TGTGCCAGCAGCCGTGGGGGGGAGGGCTACGAGCAGTACTTC
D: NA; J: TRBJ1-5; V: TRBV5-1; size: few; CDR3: CASSFEGGHQPQHF; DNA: TGCGCCAGCAGCTTCGAGGGAGGCCATCAGCCCCAGCATTTT
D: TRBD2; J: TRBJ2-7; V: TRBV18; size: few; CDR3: CASSPSIAGAADEQYF; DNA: TGTGCCAGCTCACCTTCCATAGCGGGAGCTGCGGACGAGCAGTACTTC
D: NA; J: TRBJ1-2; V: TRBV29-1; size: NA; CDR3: CSVSTGQSNYGYTF; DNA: TGCAGCGTTTCTACAGGTCAAAGTAACTATGGCTACACCTTC
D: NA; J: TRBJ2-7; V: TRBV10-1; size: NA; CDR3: CASSESTGAYEQYF; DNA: TGCGCCAGCAGTGAGTCCACAGGAGCCTACGAGCAGTACTTC
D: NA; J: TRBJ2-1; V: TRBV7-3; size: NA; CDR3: CASSKDDYNEQFF; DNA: TGTGCCAGCAGCAAGGACGACTACAATGAGCAGTTCTTC
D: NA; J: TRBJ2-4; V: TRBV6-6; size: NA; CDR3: CASSYSGSGAKNIQYF; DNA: TGTGCCAGCAGTTACTCCGGGTCGGGAGCCAAAAACATTCAGTACTTC
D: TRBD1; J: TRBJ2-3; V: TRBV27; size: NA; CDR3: CASSSAGTDHRYAYF; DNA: TGTGCCAGCAGTTCCGCCGGGACAGACCACAGATACGCGTATTTT
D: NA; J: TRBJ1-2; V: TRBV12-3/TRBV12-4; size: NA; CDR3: CASSRDVLGYTF; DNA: TGTGCCAGCAGCAGGGACGTTCTGGGCTACACCTTC
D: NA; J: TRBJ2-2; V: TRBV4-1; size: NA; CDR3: CASSQGRGGNTGELFF; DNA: TGCGCCAGCAGCCAAGGACGGGGCGGGAACACCGGGGAGCTGTTTTTT
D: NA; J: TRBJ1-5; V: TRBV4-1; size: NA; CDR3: CASSQGRGVSNQPQHF; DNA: TGCGCCAGCAGCCAAGGAAGGGGAGTTAGCAATCAGCCCCAGCATTTT
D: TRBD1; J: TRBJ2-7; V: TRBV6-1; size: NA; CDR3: CASSGDRASEQYF; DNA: TGTGCCAGCAGTGGGGACAGGGCGAGCGAGCAGTACTTC
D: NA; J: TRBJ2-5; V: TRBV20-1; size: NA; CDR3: CSASGDETQYF; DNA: TGCAGTGCTAGCGGGGATGAGACCCAGTACTTC
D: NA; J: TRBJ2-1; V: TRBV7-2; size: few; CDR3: CASSSGPAPGNEQFF; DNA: TGTGCCAGCAGCTCAGGACCAGCCCCGGGGAATGAGCAGTTCTTC
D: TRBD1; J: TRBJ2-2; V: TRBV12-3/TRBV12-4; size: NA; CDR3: CASRLQGYTGELFF; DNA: TGTGCCAGCAGATTACAGGGGTACACCGGGGAGCTGTTTTTT
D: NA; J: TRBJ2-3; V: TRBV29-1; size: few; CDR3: CSVLWNVGGYAYF; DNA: TGCAGCGTTTTATGGAACGTTGGGGGATACGCGTATTTT